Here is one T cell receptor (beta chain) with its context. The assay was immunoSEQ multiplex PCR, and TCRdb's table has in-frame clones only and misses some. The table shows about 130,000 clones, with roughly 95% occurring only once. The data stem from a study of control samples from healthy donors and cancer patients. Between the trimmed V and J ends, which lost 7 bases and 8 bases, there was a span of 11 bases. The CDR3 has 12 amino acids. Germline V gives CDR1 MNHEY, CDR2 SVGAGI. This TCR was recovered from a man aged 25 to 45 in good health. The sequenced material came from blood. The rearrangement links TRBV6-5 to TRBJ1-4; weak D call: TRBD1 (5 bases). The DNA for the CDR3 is TGTGCCAGCACCACCGGGACCGAAAAACTGTTTTTT. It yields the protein CASTTGTEKLFF.